This T cell receptor (beta chain) was recorded in a study of blood T cell repertoires in COVID-19. Study overall: From the United States, Italy and Spain came samples of acute and convalescent COVID-19. The cDNA or gDNA used as material had been derived from T cells, B-cell-depleted T cells, or PBMCs.

In the original analysis: Amplifying reference gene primers gave estimates of nucleated cell counts. Repertoires were generated with immunoSEQ multiplex PCR, while TCRdb's copy carries only in-frame clones and drops some. V, J and clone size reflect that table, while D and trimming were determined from the DNA. This sample carries hundreds of thousands of clones, about nine tenths of them seen once, and the ten largest clones take approximately 1.5%. CDR3 size: 14 residues. V lost 3 bases and J 3 bases, leaving 10 bases between the germline ends. In germline, CDR1 is SGHTA, CDR2 FQGNSA. The TCR sequence derives from an older woman who had recovered from COVID-19. Sequencing was performed on peripheral blood. The chain uses TRBV7-2 and TRBJ2-3; D possibly corresponds to TRBD2 (6 bases). The CDR3 sequence: CASSFQGLTDTQYF. The CDR3 region has the DNA TGTGCCAGCAGCTTCCAAGGACTAACAGATACGCAGTATTTT. The full variable domain, its missing parts supplied by reference TRBV7-2 and TRBJ2-3, is GAGVSQSPSNKVTEKGKDVELRCDPISGHTALYWYRQSLGQGLEFLIYFQGNSAPDKSGLPSDRFSAERTGGSVSTLTIQRTQQEDSAVYLCASSFQGLTDTQYFGPGTRLTVL.